This T cell receptor beta chain appears in the sequencing data of a study of blood T cell repertoires in COVID-19. Overall study context: Sources were T cells, B-cell-depleted T cells, or PBMCs; the material itself was cDNA or gDNA.

To note about this clone: Compared with germline, one end of the junction differs, possibly owing to a read error.

Clones were read by immunoSEQ multiplex PCR, and TCRdb kept only the in-frame ones, dropping some. The data show approximately 110,000 clones, over 75% seen once. The CDR3 contains 17 residues. Germline CDR1 is KGHDR and CDR2 is SFDVKD. The clonotype was recovered from a man over 45 with acute or convalescent COVID-19. The genes are TRBV24-1 and TRBJ2-1; 9 bases line up with TRBD2. The sequencing sample was made of peripheral blood. The CDR3, as DNA: TGTGCCACCAGTAATTTGGAGTCTAGCGGGAAGGGCTATGAGCAGTTCTTC. This gives the protein CATSNLESSGKGYEQFF.